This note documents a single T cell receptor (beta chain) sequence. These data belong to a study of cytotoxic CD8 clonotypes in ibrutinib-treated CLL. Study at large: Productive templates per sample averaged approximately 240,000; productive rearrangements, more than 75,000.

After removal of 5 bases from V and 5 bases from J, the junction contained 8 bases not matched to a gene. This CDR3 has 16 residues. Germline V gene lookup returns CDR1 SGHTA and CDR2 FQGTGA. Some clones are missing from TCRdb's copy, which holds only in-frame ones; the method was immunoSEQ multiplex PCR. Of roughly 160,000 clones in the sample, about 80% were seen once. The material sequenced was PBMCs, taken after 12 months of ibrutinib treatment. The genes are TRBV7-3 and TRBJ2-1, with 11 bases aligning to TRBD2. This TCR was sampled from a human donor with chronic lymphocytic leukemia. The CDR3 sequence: CASSPPTSGSNNEQFF. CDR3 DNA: TGTGCCAGCAGCCCGCCAACTAGCGGGAGTAACAATGAGCAGTTCTTC.